Ten or more counts support the clone carrying this TCR beta chain. This sample is drawn from a study of T cells in Graves' hyperthyroidism and ophthalmopathy. The CDR3 regions of TCR beta were amplified from RNA transcripts. First-round RT-PCR targeting the TCR CDR3 was performed with the HTBI primer set. TCRdb re-derived calls from the multiplex PCR reads in MiXCR, one entry per CDR3 protein. The table has 500,000 to 600,000 distinct CDR3 sequences, roughly 50% seen once. Aged 18 to 65, the patients had hyperthyroidism that was newly diagnosed and had lasted under 2 months. Exclusions: uncontrolled infection, other autoimmune disease, pregnancy, lactation. Diagnoses rested on clinical symptoms, serum thyroxine and TRAb, thyroid ultrasound and orbital computed tomography. Germline CDR1 and CDR2: SNHLY and FYNNEI. V was cut by 0 bases and J by 0 bases, with 11 bases left in between. This CDR3 spans 16 amino acids.

Sequenced: peripheral blood or thyroid tissue (not recorded which). J is TRBJ1-1 and V is TRBV2; no clear D gene. This clonotype originated in a woman in her late teens or twenties with Graves' hyperthyroidism. The CDR3 bases are TGTGCCAGCAGTGAAGCGCGTGGGATTTTGAACACTGAAGCTTTCTTT. Its protein is CASSEARGILNTEAFF.